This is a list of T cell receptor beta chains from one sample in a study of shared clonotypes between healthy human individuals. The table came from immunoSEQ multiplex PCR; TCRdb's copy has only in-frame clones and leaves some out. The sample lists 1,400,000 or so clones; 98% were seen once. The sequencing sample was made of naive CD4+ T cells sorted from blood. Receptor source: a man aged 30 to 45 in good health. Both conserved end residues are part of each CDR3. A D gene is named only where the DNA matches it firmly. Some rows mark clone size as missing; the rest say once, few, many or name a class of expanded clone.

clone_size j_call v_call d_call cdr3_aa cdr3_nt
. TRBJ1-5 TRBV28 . CASSLLGENQPQHF TGTGCCAGCAGTTTATTAGGAGAAAATCAGCCCCAGCATTTT
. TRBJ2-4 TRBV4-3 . CASSQATGGSGAKNIQYF TGCGCCAGCAGCCAAGCCACCGGAGGTAGCGGAGCCAAAAACATTCAGTACTTC
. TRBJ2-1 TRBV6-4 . CASSNNEQFF TGTGCCAGCAGTAACAATGAGCAGTTCTTC
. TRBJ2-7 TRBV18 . CASSPEQTYEQYF TGTGCCAGCTCACCGGAACAGACCTACGAGCAGTACTTC
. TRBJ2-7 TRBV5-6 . CASSPSYEQYF TGTGCCAGCAGCCCCAGTTACGAGCAGTACTTC
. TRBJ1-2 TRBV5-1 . CASSLTPGRDGYTF TGCGCCAGCAGCTTGACACCAGGGCGCGATGGCTACACCTTC
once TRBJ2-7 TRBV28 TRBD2 CASSLWTSLTYEQYF TGTGCCAGCAGTTTGTGGACTAGTCTCACCTACGAGCAGTACTTC
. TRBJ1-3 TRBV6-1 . CAASAGNTIYF TGTGCCGCTTCCGCTGGAAACACCATATATTTT
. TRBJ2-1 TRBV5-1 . CASSFRLWAYNEQFF TGCGCCAGCAGCTTCCGACTCTGGGCTTACAATGAGCAGTTCTTC
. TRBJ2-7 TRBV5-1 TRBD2 CASSLWPGREAMNEQYF TGCGCCAGCAGCTTGTGGCCCGGGCGGGAGGCAATGAACGAGCAGTACTTC
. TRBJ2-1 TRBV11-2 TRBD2 CASSSGLAGEGEQFF TGTGCCAGCAGCTCCGGACTAGCGGGAGAGGGTGAGCAGTTCTTC
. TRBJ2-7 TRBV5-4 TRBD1 CASSFGQGAPEQYF TGTGCCAGCAGCTTTGGACAGGGCGCGCCCGAGCAGTACTTC
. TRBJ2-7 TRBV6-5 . CASRPSTIPYEQYF TGTGCCAGCAGGCCCTCTACTATCCCCTACGAGCAGTACTTC
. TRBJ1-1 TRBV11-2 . CASSLDLWQTEAFF TGTGCCAGCAGCTTAGATCTGTGGCAGACTGAAGCTTTCTTT
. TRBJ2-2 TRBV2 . CASSEARTGELFF TGTGCCAGCAGTGAAGCGAGGACCGGGGAGCTGTTTTTT
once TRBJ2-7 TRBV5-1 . CASSPSQGSYEQYF TGCGCCAGCAGCCCCTCACAGGGCTCCTACGAGCAGTACTTC
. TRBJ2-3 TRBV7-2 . CASSLRDFLPHTQYF TGTGCCAGCAGCCTAAGGGACTTTCTCCCTCATACGCAGTATTTT
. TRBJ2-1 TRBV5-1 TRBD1 CASSRGGGSNEQFF TGCGCCAGCAGTAGAGGGGGCGGAAGCAATGAGCAGTTCTTC
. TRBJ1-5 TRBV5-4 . CASSLGANNQPQHF TGTGCCAGCAGCTTGGGGGCGAACAATCAGCCCCAGCATTTT
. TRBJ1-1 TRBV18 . CASSPLQTLGAFF TGTGCCAGCTCACCACTCCAGACTCTTGGAGCTTTCTTT
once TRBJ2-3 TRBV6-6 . CASRSGLGADTQYF TGTGCCAGTAGGTCGGGATTAGGAGCAGATACGCAGTATTTT
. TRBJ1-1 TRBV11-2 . CASSLGAGMNTEAFF TGTGCCAGCAGCTTAGGGGCAGGGATGAACACTGAAGCTTTCTTT
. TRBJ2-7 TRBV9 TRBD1 CASSAGGQAFEQYF TGTGCCAGCAGCGCCGGCGGACAGGCGTTCGAGCAGTACTTC
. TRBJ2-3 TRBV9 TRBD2 CASSVAPSSGSGTDTQYF TGTGCCAGCAGCGTAGCTCCCTCTAGCGGGAGTGGAACAGATACGCAGTATTTT
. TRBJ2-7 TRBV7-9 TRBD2 CASSRGGFYEQYF TGTGCCAGCAGCCGCGGGGGTTTCTACGAGCAGTACTTC
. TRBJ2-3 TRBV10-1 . CASRQGPSTDTQYF TGCGCCAGCCGGCAGGGTCCCAGCACAGATACGCAGTATTTT
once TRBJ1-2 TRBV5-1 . CASTNRGGGDYGYTF TGCGCCAGCACCAACCGCGGGGGAGGGGACTATGGCTACACCTTC
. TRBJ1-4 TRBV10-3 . CAISDSDRIYEKLFF TGTGCCATCAGTGACTCCGACAGAATATATGAAAAACTGTTTTTT
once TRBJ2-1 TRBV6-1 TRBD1 CASSDIGGQVLNEQFF TGTGCCAGCAGTGATATCGGCGGACAGGTCCTGAATGAGCAGTTCTTC
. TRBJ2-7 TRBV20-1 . CSATDRPGQYF TGCAGTGCCACCGACAGGCCCGGGCAGTACTTC
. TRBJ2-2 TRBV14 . CASSRDIVGSGELFF TGTGCCAGCAGCCGCGACATAGTTGGCTCCGGGGAGCTGTTTTTT